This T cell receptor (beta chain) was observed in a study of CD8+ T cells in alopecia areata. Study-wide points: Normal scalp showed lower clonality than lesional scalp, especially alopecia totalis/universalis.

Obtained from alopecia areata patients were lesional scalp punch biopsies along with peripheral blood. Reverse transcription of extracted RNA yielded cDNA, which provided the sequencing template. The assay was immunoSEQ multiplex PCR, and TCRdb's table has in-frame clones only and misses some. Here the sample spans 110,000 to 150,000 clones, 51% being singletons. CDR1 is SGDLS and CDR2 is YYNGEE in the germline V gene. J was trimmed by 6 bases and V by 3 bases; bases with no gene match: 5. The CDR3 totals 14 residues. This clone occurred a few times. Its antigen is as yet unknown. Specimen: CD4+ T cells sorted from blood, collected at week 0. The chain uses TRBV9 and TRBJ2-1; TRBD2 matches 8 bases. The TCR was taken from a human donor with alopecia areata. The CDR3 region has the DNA TGTGCCAGCAGCGACGGGACTAGACTCAATGAGCAGTTCTTC. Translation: CASSDGTRLNEQFF.